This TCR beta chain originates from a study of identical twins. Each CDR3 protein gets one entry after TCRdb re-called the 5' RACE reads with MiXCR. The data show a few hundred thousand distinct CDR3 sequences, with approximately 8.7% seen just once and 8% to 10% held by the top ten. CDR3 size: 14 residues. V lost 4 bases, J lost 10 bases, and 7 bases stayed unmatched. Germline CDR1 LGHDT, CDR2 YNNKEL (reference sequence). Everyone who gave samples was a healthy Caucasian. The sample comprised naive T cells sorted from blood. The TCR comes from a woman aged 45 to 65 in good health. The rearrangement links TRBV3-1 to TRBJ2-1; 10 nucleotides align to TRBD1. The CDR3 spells CASSLGTGDREQFF. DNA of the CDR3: TGTGCCAGCAGCCTTGGGACAGGGGATCGGGAGCAGTTCTTC.